These 30 T cell receptor beta chains were sequenced from one sample in a study of blood T cell repertoires in COVID-19. Libraries were prepared by immunoSEQ multiplex PCR; TCRdb keeps only in-frame clonotypes and omits some of them. The data show some 300,000 clones, approximately 91% seen once. The sequencing sample was made of PBMCs or T cells enriched from blood (not recorded which). These receptors were taken from a young woman who had recovered from COVID-19.

CDR3 nucleotide sequence: TGTGCCAGCAGCTTATATAGCGGGGGGGCCGTCAATGAGCAGTTCTTC. Its protein product is CASSLYSGGAVNEQFF. The rearrangement links TRBV7-2 to TRBJ2-1, with 11 bases matching TRBD2. Unmatched junction bases numbered 6, after V lost 2 bases and J lost 6 bases. The germline gives CDR1 SGHTA, CDR2 FQGNSA. The CDR3 loop spans 16 amino acids.

This clone was detected only a few times. V is TRBV28 and J is TRBJ2-7; 8 nucleotides line up with TRBD1. The germline CDR1 and CDR2 sequences are MDHEN and SYDVKM. The CDR3 has 13 residues. J gave up 5 bases and V 6 bases, and 6 bases lay outside the gene matches. The CDR3 DNA sequence: TGTGCCAGCAGGACAGGGGTGATGCACGAGCAGTACTTC. Amino acid sequence: CASRTGVMHEQYF.

V is TRBV5-1 and J is TRBJ2-1, with 13 bases fitting TRBD2. The germline V gene has CDR1 SGHRS and CDR2 YFSETQ. The junction had 10 bases not matched to a gene; V was cut back by 4 bases and J by 6 bases. The CDR3 totals 17 residues. CDR3 in amino acids: CASSHRTSGSRSNEQFF. CDR3 DNA sequence: TGCGCCAGCAGCCACAGGACTAGCGGGAGTCGATCCAATGAGCAGTTCTTC.

The rearrangement joins TRBV3-1 (or the pseudogene TRBV3-2) to TRBJ2-3; D possibly corresponds to TRBD2 (7 bases). Trimming removed 1 base at V and 6 bases at J, with 11 bases between. CDR3 length equals 14 residues. Germline CDR1 and CDR2: LGHDT and YNNKEL (reference sequence). CDR3 coding DNA: TGTGCCAGCAGCCAAGCCGGGGGGCAGGATACGCAGTATTTT. Protein: CASSQAGGQDTQYF.

The gene calls are TRBV29-1 and TRBJ2-1; 7 bases map to TRBD1. This CDR3 has 14 amino acids. The V gene end was trimmed by 6 bases and the J gene end by 2 bases; junction bases not matched to a gene: 7. The germline gives CDR1 SQVTM, CDR2 ANQGSEA. CDR3 amino acids: CSVSGTATYNEQFF. The CDR3 bases are TGCAGCGTGTCCGGGACAGCTACCTACAATGAGCAGTTCTTC.

This clone was seen a handful of times. V gene TRBV5-6 combines with J gene TRBJ2-6, with 9 bases lining up with TRBD1. The trim removed 0 bases at V and 11 bases at J, leaving 3 bases unmatched. In germline, CDR1 is SGHDT, CDR2 YYEEEE. The CDR3 runs to 14 residues. Here the CDR3 DNA reads TGTGCCAGCAGCTTGGGGACAGGGGTTGACGTCCTGACTTTC. Its translation: CASSLGTGVDVLTF.

The chain recombines TRBV18 with TRBJ2-3, with D possibly TRBD2 on 7 matching bases. Trimming removed 2 bases at V and 2 bases at J, with 11 bases between. The germline V gene has CDR1 KGHSH and CDR2 LQKENI. The CDR3 extends over 15 amino acids. The CDR3 DNA reads as TGTGCCAGCTCACCAAGAGGGGGGGACACAGATACGCAGTATTTT. Encoded protein: CASSPRGGDTDTQYF. Together with reference TRBV18 and TRBJ2-3, the CDR3 gives the full variable domain: NAGVMQNPRHLVRRRGQEARLRCSPMKGHSHVYWYRQLPEEGLKFMVYLQKENIIDESGMPKERFSAEFPKEGPSILRIQQVVRGDSAAYFCASSPRGGDTDTQYFGPGTRLTVL.

This sequence joins TRBV4-1 and TRBJ1-5; 7 bases are shared with TRBD1. V lost 1 base and J lost 7; bases outside the gene matches: 7. Germline assignment: CDR1 MGHRA and CDR2 YSYEKL. The CDR3 has 15 residues. Written as DNA, the CDR3 is TGCGCCAGCAGCCAAGGGACAGGTCCTTTGCAGCCCCAGCATTTT. Its protein product is CASSQGTGPLQPQHF.

The chain uses TRBV7-9 and TRBJ1-4; D is possibly TRBD1 (5 bases). The germline V gene encodes CDR1 SEHNR and CDR2 FQNEAQ (reference sequence). The CDR3 runs to 14 residues. The V end was cut by 3 bases, the J end by 7 bases, with 12 bases between. CDR3 DNA: TGTGCCAGCAGCTTCGGGGGAGGGCCTGAAAAACTGTTTTTT. Translated: CASSFGGGPEKLFF.

The genes are TRBV29-1 and TRBJ1-5; D remains ambiguous. V was trimmed by 4 bases and J by 1 base, leaving 20 bases between them. This CDR3 has 17 amino acids. Germline V gene data show CDR1 as SQVTM and CDR2 as ANQGSEA. The CDR3 DNA reads as TGCAGCGTTGGGCCGGGATCCGTCATATTCAGCAATCAGCCCCAGCATTTT. This codes for CSVGPGSVIFSNQPQHF.

The chain combines TRBV15 with TRBJ1-5; no firm D call. This CDR3 has 12 amino acids. Trimming took off 5 bases at V and 2 bases at J, with 4 bases between the two ends. Germline CDR1 LNHNV, CDR2 YYDKDF (reference sequence). The CDR3 coding sequence is TGTGCCACCAGCCCGGGCAATCAGCCCCAGCATTTT. Translating gives CATSPGNQPQHF.

V is TRBV7-2 and J is TRBJ2-7, with a tentative D call TRBD2 (6 bases). Deletions cut 1 base from V and 0 bases from J, with 10 bases between. CDR1 SGHTA and CDR2 FQGNSA come from the germline V gene. This CDR3 region has 15 residues. CDR3 sequence (DNA): TGTGCCAGCAGCTTAGTTGGCGGGGCCTCCTACGAGCAGTACTTC. It specifies CASSLVGGASYEQYF.

There are a few counts of this clone. The V and J genes are TRBV5-1 and TRBJ2-7, with 8 bases lining up with TRBD2. This CDR3 comprises 17 residues. From germline, CDR1 is SGHRS and CDR2 YFSETQ. Trimming removed 1 base from V and 2 bases from J; junction bases left unmatched: 11. CDR3 protein: CASSLTFSVAGTYEQYF. As DNA, the CDR3 is TGCGCCAGCAGCTTGACCTTCTCGGTAGCGGGGACCTACGAGCAGTACTTC.

The V gene is TRBV27, the J gene TRBJ1-1; TRBD1 matches 7 bases. The J segment lost 1 base and the V segment lost 6 bases, leaving 8 bases of the junction unmatched. Germline V CDR1 and CDR2: MNHEY, SMNVEV (reference sequence). This CDR3 is built from 15 residues. The CDR3 spells CASRDRDSPNTEAFF. The DNA for the CDR3 is TGTGCCAGCAGAGACCGGGACAGCCCGAACACTGAAGCTTTCTTT.

The rearrangement uses TRBV19 and TRBJ2-3; D remains unclear. Germline V gene sequence: CDR1 LNHDA, CDR2 SQIVND (reference sequence). This CDR3 is 16 amino acids long. Trimming removed 5 bases from V and 2 bases from J, with 17 bases in between. The CDR3 sequence: CASSPNPRLYTDTQYF. The CDR3 region has the DNA TGTGCCAGTAGTCCCAACCCCCGACTTTACACAGATACGCAGTATTTT.

This clone was found once. The chain recombines TRBV4-1 with TRBJ2-7; 7 nucleotides align to TRBD1. Germline CDR1 and CDR2: MGHRA and YSYEKL. The CDR3 has 15 amino acids. Trimming at V came to 4 bases and at J to 3 bases, leaving 9 bases not matched to a gene. CDR3 DNA sequence: TGCGCCAGCAGCCGCCTACGGGACAGCCTCTACGAGCAGTACTTC. Its protein product is CASSRLRDSLYEQYF.

The chain is built from TRBV27 and TRBJ2-1, with 11 bases aligning to TRBD2. The length of the CDR3 is 15 residues. Germline-derived CDR1 and CDR2 are MNHEY and SMNVEV (reference sequence). Trimming cost V 3 bases and J 7 bases; bases outside gene matches: 5. CDR3 sequence: CASSLTSGALNEQFF. CDR3 nucleotide sequence: TGTGCCAGCAGTTTGACTAGCGGGGCGCTGAATGAGCAGTTCTTC.

The V gene is TRBV6-5, the J gene TRBJ1-2, with 9 bases that match TRBD1. V was pared by 6 bases and J by 6 bases, with 5 bases of the junction left unmatched. The CDR3 has 13 residues. Germline CDR1 and CDR2: MNHEY and SVGAGI. The CDR3 loop reads CASRARTGDGYTF. CDR3 bases: TGTGCCAGCAGGGCTCGGACAGGGGATGGCTACACCTTC.

The chain couples TRBV3-1 (or the pseudogene TRBV3-2) to TRBJ2-3; D remains ambiguous. This CDR3 is 13 amino acids long. The germline CDR1 and CDR2 sequences are LGHDT and YNNKEL (reference sequence). The V gene lost 1 base and the J gene lost 2 bases, with 4 bases spanning the gap. The CDR3 DNA reads TGTGCCAGCAGCCAAGGACTCACAGATACGCAGTATTTT. Protein sequence: CASSQGLTDTQYF.

The chain recombines TRBV5-1 with TRBJ2-7, with a weak D call TRBD2 (5 bases). CDR3 length equals 14 residues. In germline, CDR1 is SGHRS, CDR2 YFSETQ. V lost 2 bases and J 0 bases, leaving 9 bases between the germline ends. This chain's CDR3 is CASSFMTNSYEQYF. The DNA for the CDR3 is TGCGCCAGCAGCTTCATGACTAACTCCTACGAGCAGTACTTC.

This chain links TRBV29-1 with TRBJ1-1, with 7 bases that match TRBD1. There are 13 residues in the CDR3. Germline loops: CDR1 SQVTM, CDR2 ANQGSEA. V was pared by 1 base and J by 4 bases, with 3 bases of the junction left unmatched. The CDR3: CSVEAQGGTEAFF. The CDR3 coding sequence is TGCAGCGTTGAAGCGCAGGGGGGCACTGAAGCTTTCTTT.

This chain uses TRBV5-1 with TRBJ2-7; TRBD1 might be the D (6 bases). Trimming cost V 3 bases and J 1 base, with 14 bases left between them. The CDR3 contains 15 residues. The germline CDR1 and CDR2 sequences are SGHRS and YFSETQ. This chain's CDR3 is CASSSTGIVSYEQYF. In DNA form, the CDR3 reads TGCGCCAGCAGCTCCACAGGGATTGTATCCTACGAGCAGTACTTC.

This sequence joins TRBV11-3 and TRBJ1-2; 10 bases map to TRBD1. CDR1 and CDR2 (germline): SGHNT, YENEEA. The CDR3 loop spans 15 amino acids. The V gene end was trimmed by 4 bases and the J gene end by 4 bases; junction bases not matched to a gene: 6. In nucleotides, the CDR3 is TGTGCCAGCAGCTCCCCGGGACAGGGGACCTATGGCTACACCTTC. Translated: CASSSPGQGTYGYTF.

The V gene is TRBV9, the J gene TRBJ1-6; the D is unclear. CDR3 length: 13 amino acids. Trimming took off 0 bases at V and 9 bases at J, with 7 bases between the two ends. Germline CDR1 SGDLS, CDR2 YYNGEE. The CDR3 loop reads CASSVGSSSPLHF. Here the CDR3 DNA reads TGTGCCAGCAGCGTAGGATCGAGTTCACCCCTCCACTTT.

The J gene is TRBJ2-7, the V gene TRBV5-1, with 7 bases lining up with TRBD2. Germline CDR1 reads SGHRS; CDR2 reads YFSETQ. There are 18 residues in the CDR3. V lost 4 bases to trimming and J lost 3 bases; unmatched junction nucleotides: 19. The CDR3 DNA reads TGCGCCAGCAGCCCCTGGGAGGGGTGGGGCAGGGAGCACTACGAGCAGTACTTC. Its protein is CASSPWEGWGREHYEQYF.

The V call is TRBV19, the J call TRBJ1-5; 7 bases align to TRBD1. Germline trimming cut 6 bases from V and 5 bases from J; bases unmatched to any gene: 10. Germline values: CDR1 LNHDA, CDR2 SQIVND (reference sequence). The CDR3 spans 15 residues. The CDR3 nucleotides are TGTGCCAGTAGAAACCTACAGGGGAGAGATCAGCCCCAGCATTTT. This translates into CASRNLQGRDQPQHF.

The chain has TRBV10-2 and TRBJ2-2; no reliable D call. This CDR3 has 15 amino acids. The V gene lost 2 bases and the J gene lost 2 bases, with 9 bases spanning the gap. Germline V gene sequence: CDR1 WSHSY, CDR2 SAAADI. The CDR3 is CASSENTKNTGELFF. The CDR3 DNA reads as TGCGCCAGCAGTGAGAATACTAAAAACACCGGGGAGCTGTTTTTT.

The chain is built from TRBV9 and TRBJ1-1, with a possible D match to TRBD1 (6 bases). Trimming stripped 4 bases from V and 3 bases from J, with 10 bases between. CDR3 length: 13 residues. Per the germline V gene, CDR1 is SGDLS and CDR2 is YYNGEE. The CDR3 coding sequence is TGTGCCAGCAGCACAGGGTCCTACACTGAAGCTTTCTTT. Translating gives CASSTGSYTEAFF.

This clone was picked up one time. This rearrangement joins TRBV5-1 to TRBJ1-1; TRBD1 matches at 10 bases. Germline V gene data show CDR1 as SGHRS and CDR2 as YFSETQ. The CDR3 has 17 residues. V gave up 1 base and J gave up 6 bases; unmatched junction bases: 12. The CDR3: CASSLTKTGGDSPEAFF. CDR3 sequence (DNA): TGCGCCAGCAGCTTGACAAAGACAGGGGGCGATTCCCCTGAAGCTTTCTTT.

The V and J genes are TRBV2 and TRBJ1-5; perhaps TRBD1 as D (5 bases). CDR1 SNHLY and CDR2 FYNNEI come from the germline V gene. There are 14 residues in the CDR3. V was trimmed by 0 bases and J by 10 bases, leaving 13 bases between them. As DNA, the CDR3 is TGTGCCAGCAGTGAAGCGCTTCGCCAGGGACCCCAGCATTTT. Its protein is CASSEALRQGPQHF.